The 7 T cell receptor beta chains below all came from one sample that was sequenced in a study of chemoradiotherapy in HPV16-positive cancers. The repertoire was sequenced with immunoSEQ multiplex PCR; TCRdb's copy has only in-frame clones and lacks some. Among 10,000 to 14,000 clones, approximately 90% were seen once, and the ten largest hold about 1.7%. The sequenced sample was blood, obtained from a patient who underwent chemoradiotherapy. The receptors shown here come from a human donor with HPV-associated anogenital cancer.

This clone appeared a few times. The chain is built from TRBV7-2 and TRBJ2-3; D might be TRBD2 (7 bases). Germline CDR1 and CDR2: SGHTA and FQGNSA. This CDR3 has 14 residues. Trimming left V 7 bases short and J 3 bases short, with 14 bases between. CDR3: CASKHGGLTDTQYF. The CDR3 bases are TGTGCCAGCAAGCACGGGGGGCTAACAGATACGCAGTATTTT. Drawing the rest from reference TRBV7-2 and TRBJ2-3, the complete variable domain is GAGVSQSPSNKVTEKGKDVELRCDPISGHTALYWYRQSLGQGLEFLIYFQGNSAPDKSGLPSDRFSAERTGGSVSTLTIQRTQQEDSAVYLCASKHGGLTDTQYFGPGTRLTVL.

This chain joins TRBV11-2 and TRBJ2-7; a possible D gene is TRBD1 (6 bases). The CDR3 covers 16 residues. The V gene lost 4 bases and the J gene lost 6 bases, with 22 bases spanning the gap. Germline CDR1 is SGHAT and CDR2 is FQNNGV. The CDR3 DNA is TGTGCCAGCAGCTCGACCCAAACAGGGTGGGCCTCCGAGCAGTACTTC. Residues: CASSSTQTGWASEQYF.

The chain uses TRBV2 and TRBJ2-1; tentative D call: TRBD2 (6 bases). Germline-derived CDR1 and CDR2 are SNHLY and FYNNEI. Trimming pared 7 bases from V and 8 bases from J, leaving 18 bases between. The CDR3 extends over 14 amino acids. The DNA for the CDR3 is TGTGCCAGCACCCGGGTCGGACTAAATGATGAGCAGTTCTTC. This codes for CASTRVGLNDEQFF.

This chain's CDR3 is CASSLWASGGDGELFF. CDR3 in DNA: TGTGCCAGCAGCTTATGGGCTAGCGGGGGGGACGGGGAGCTGTTTTTT. The chain carries TRBV7-2 and TRBJ2-2; 12 bases are a match to TRBD2. This CDR3 is 16 amino acids long. V was clipped by 2 bases and J by 7 bases; unmatched bases: 5. Per germline, CDR1 SGHTA and CDR2 FQGNSA.

This chain uses TRBV4-2 with TRBJ2-3, with 10 bases identical to TRBD2. CDR3 length: 17 residues. Germline V lookup: CDR1 LGHNA, CDR2 YNFKEQ. Trimming cost V 1 base and J 6 bases; bases outside gene matches: 10. The DNA for the CDR3 is TGTGCCAGCAGCCAAGCGTTCCCTAGCGGGGGACCGGATACGCAGTATTTT. It is translated as CASSQAFPSGGPDTQYF.

This clone appeared a single time. This chain joins TRBV4-3 and TRBJ2-3, with 7 bases lining up with TRBD2. The CDR3 has 15 residues. Germline values: CDR1 LGHNA, CDR2 YSLEER. V lost 0 bases and J lost 2; bases outside the gene matches: 2. CDR3 sequence (DNA): TGCGCCAGCAGCCAAGACAGCGGGGACACAGATACGCAGTATTTT. This translates into CASSQDSGDTDTQYF.

This sequence joins TRBV5-4 and TRBJ1-1; no clear D gene. CDR3 length: 14 amino acids. The germline CDR1 and CDR2 sequences are SGHNT and YYREEE (reference sequence). V lost 4 bases and J lost 3, with 13 bases in between. The CDR3 DNA reads as TGTGCCAGCAGCCCCCCGGACCTGGACACTGAAGCTTTCTTT. Protein sequence: CASSPPDLDTEAFF. Full variable domain (outside the CDR3, taken from reference TRBV5-4 and TRBJ1-1): ETGVTQSPTHLIKTRGQQVTLRCSSQSGHNTVSWYQQALGQGPQFIFQYYREEENGRGNFPPRFSGLQFPNYSSELNVNALELDDSALYLCASSPPDLDTEAFFGQGTRLTVV.